This TCR beta chain was observed in a study of identifying expanded T cells in peripheral blood. The table came from immunoSEQ multiplex PCR; TCRdb's copy has only in-frame clones and leaves some out. Of about 90,000 clones in the sample, approximately 91% were seen once. No infections or other immune events were documented during collection. There are 14 residues in the CDR3. V lost 5 bases to trimming and J lost 1 base, with 11 bases between them. The germline V gene has CDR1 MNHNS and CDR2 SASEGT. With respect to this clone: What it binds is unknown.

Whole-study findings and limits: About 1.2 clones differed between technical replicates, versus about 15 and 19 over time. Clone count variance between approximately 2-week samples rose with total template count.

The sequence derives from a person aged 18 to 69 in good health. This chain connects TRBV6-1 to TRBJ1-1; D gene ambiguous. Specimen: blood. CDR3 region: CASSPIVPNTEAFF. CDR3 coding DNA: TGTGCCAGCAGTCCCATTGTCCCGAACACTGAAGCTTTCTTT.